The rows below give T cell receptor beta chains drawn from one sample of a study of T cells in Graves' hyperthyroidism and ophthalmopathy. Each CDR3 protein gets one entry after TCRdb re-called the multiplex PCR reads with MiXCR. The data hold 480,000 or so distinct CDR3 sequences, with 46% observed a single time. The material sequenced was peripheral blood or thyroid tissue (not recorded which). The receptor source for this set is an adult woman with Graves' disease, either hyperthyroidism or ophthalmopathy (not recorded which). Both conserved end residues are part of each CDR3. The order of the fields is V gene, D gene, clone size, J gene, CDR3 DNA, CDR3 protein. The D gene is left open where the match is weak. Expanded clones get a size class; other rows say once, few or many, or leave the size out.

TRBV7-8,-,-,TRBJ2-7,TGTGCCAGCAGCTTCTGGGGAGCTGCCTACGAGCAGTACTTC,CASSFWGAAYEQYF
TRBV7-9,-,-,TRBJ2-6,TGTGCCAGCTCCCTATACTCTGGGGCCAACGTCCTGACTTTC,CASSLYSGANVLTF
TRBV25-1,TRBD1,many,TRBJ1-2,TGTGCCAGCAGTCGACAGGGGGGGAACTATGGCTACACCTTC,CASSRQGGNYGYTF
TRBV6-5,TRBD2,many,TRBJ2-5,TGTGCCAGCAGTTCCCTCCTAGCGGGGCGGGAGACCCAGTACTTC,CASSSLLAGRETQYF
TRBV7-2,-,-,TRBJ2-2,TGTGCCAGCAGCAGCCGCGTGACTCACACCGGGGAGCTGTTTTTT,CASSSRVTHTGELFF
TRBV7-2,TRBD1,-,TRBJ1-2,TGTGCCAGCAGCTTGGAGACAGGGAACCATGGCTACACCTTC,CASSLETGNHGYTF
TRBV20-1,TRBD2,few,TRBJ2-5,TGCAGTGCTTCTGGACTAGCGGGAGGAGAGACCCAGTACTTC,CSASGLAGGETQYF
TRBV6-2/TRBV6-3,TRBD2,-,TRBJ2-6,TGTGCCAGCGCCGCTGTGGGCGGGAGTAGCTCTGGGGCCAACGTCCTGACTTTC,CASAAVGGSSSGANVLTF
TRBV5-1,-,-,TRBJ2-5,TGCGCCAGCAGCTTGTCGGCGGAATCGGAGACCCAGTACTTC,CASSLSAESETQYF
TRBV7-9,-,-,TRBJ2-7,TGTGCCAGCAGCCGTACCGGGCGGAACTCCTACGAGCAGTACTTC,CASSRTGRNSYEQYF
TRBV9,-,-,TRBJ2-5,TGTGCCAGCAGCGCGCCCCAGGGAGGAGCAGAGACCCAGTACTTC,CASSAPQGGAETQYF
TRBV10-3,-,-,TRBJ1-2,TGTACCATCAGTGAGCCGGCCTATGGCTACACCTTC,CTISEPAYGYTF
TRBV2,-,many,TRBJ2-2,TGTGCCAGCAGTGGCCGAGTAACCGCATCAGCCGGGGAGCTGTTTTTT,CASSGRVTASAGELFF
TRBV19,-,many,TRBJ1-4,TGTGCCAGTAGTACCCGGGACCTAACTAATGAAAAACTGTTTTTT,CASSTRDLTNEKLFF
TRBV9,TRBD2,few,TRBJ2-5,TGTGCCAGCAGCGTTAGTGGCGGGAGGTCCGAGACCCAGTACTTC,CASSVSGGRSETQYF
TRBV5-4,TRBD2,-,TRBJ2-7,TGTGCCAGCAGCTTACTAGCGGGAGATGTACACGAGCAGTACTTC,CASSLLAGDVHEQYF
TRBV20-1,TRBD2,-,TRBJ2-5,TGCAGTGCTAGACTTGGGACTAGCGATCAAGAGACCCAGTACTTC,CSARLGTSDQETQYF
TRBV7-9,TRBD1,-,TRBJ1-5,TGTGCCAGCAGCTTAATGGCAGGGGGTGATCAGCCCCAGCATTTT,CASSLMAGGDQPQHF
TRBV20-1,TRBD1,-,TRBJ1-5,TGCAGTGCTAGAGATCGACAGGGGGCGCGGCCCCAGCATTTT,CSARDRQGARPQHF
TRBV28,-,-,TRBJ2-5,TGTGCCAGCAGTTCCCCCCAGGGGTTTGTAGAGACCCAGTACTTC,CASSSPQGFVETQYF
TRBV10-1,-,many,TRBJ2-5,TGCGCCAGCAGACTGGAGACCCAGTACTTC,CASRLETQYF
TRBV7-6,-,many,TRBJ1-1,TGTGCCAGCAGCCAAGAGATGAACACTGAAGCTTTCTTT,CASSQEMNTEAFF
TRBV19,-,-,TRBJ1-2,TGTGCCAGTAACTCACCTCCGGGACTGCCATACTTCTATGGCTACACCTTC,CASNSPPGLPYFYGYTF
TRBV28,TRBD1,few,TRBJ1-3,TGTGCCAGCAGTGTCGACAGGGAAGCTGGAAACACCATATATTTT,CASSVDREAGNTIYF
TRBV11-2,-,-,TRBJ2-7,TGTGCCAGCAGCTTAGATCCGCAAAACTACGAGCAGTACTTC,CASSLDPQNYEQYF
TRBV29-1,-,many,TRBJ1-1,TGCAGCGTTGAAGACGCATTCACTGAAGCTTTCTTT,CSVEDAFTEAFF
TRBV7-9,TRBD1,-,TRBJ2-5,TGTGCCAGCAGCTTTTCCGGGGACAGCCAAGAGACCCAGTACTTC,CASSFSGDSQETQYF
TRBV9,-,many,TRBJ1-1,TGTGCCAGCAGCGTAGTAGGAGAGTCCACTGAAGCTTTCTTT,CASSVVGESTEAFF
TRBV9,-,-,TRBJ2-5,TGTGCCAGCAGCCCTTACCGGACGGGCGGAGAGACCCAGTACTTC,CASSPYRTGGETQYF
TRBV2,TRBD1,-,TRBJ2-6,TGTGCCAGCAGTGAGGGGGACAGGAGCTCTGGGGCCAACGTCCTGACTTTC,CASSEGDRSSGANVLTF
TRBV5-1,-,-,TRBJ1-1,TGCGCCAGCCATATCGGGGGAAACACTGAAGCTTTCTTT,CASHIGGNTEAFF
TRBV30,TRBD1,few,TRBJ1-5,TGTGCCTGGAACCAGGGGGTAGGCAATCAGCCCCAGCATTTT,CAWNQGVGNQPQHF
TRBV10-3,-,-,TRBJ1-6,TGTGCCGATTGGTGGGATTCACCCCTCCACTTT,CADWWDSPLHF
TRBV29-1,-,-,TRBJ2-1,TGCAGCGTTGTCGGGAGTCGCTACAATGAGCAGTTCTTC,CSVVGSRYNEQFF
TRBV4-1,-,-,TRBJ1-5,TGCGCCAGCAGCCAAGAGCATCAGCCCCAGCATTTT,CASSQEHQPQHF
TRBV12-3/TRBV12-4,TRBD1,many,TRBJ1-1,TGTGCCAGCAGTCTCCAACAGGGGAGCACTGAAGCTTTCTTT,CASSLQQGSTEAFF
TRBV6-5,-,-,TRBJ1-6,TGTGCCAGCAGGTCGGGACTAAATTCACCCTTCCACTTT,CASRSGLNSPFHF
TRBV4-2,-,many,TRBJ1-3,TGTGCCAGCAGCCAAGATCCGAAACCCGATACAGTCGGAAACACCATATATTTT,CASSQDPKPDTVGNTIYF
TRBV6-6,-,-,TRBJ2-2,TGTGCCAGCAGGGGGAGGAACGGGGAGCTGTTTTTT,CASRGRNGELFF
TRBV5-5,-,few,TRBJ2-5,TGTGCCAGCAGCTTGGTACCTACAGGGACCCAGTACTTC,CASSLVPTGTQYF
TRBV7-7,-,-,TRBJ2-5,TGCGCCAGCAGCCAAGAAGCCCAAACCCAGTACTTC,CASSQEAQTQYF
TRBV13,-,many,TRBJ1-1,TGTGCCAGCAGCCTCAACAGCCCGGGAGAAGCTTTCTTT,CASSLNSPGEAFF
TRBV6-2/TRBV6-3,-,few,TRBJ1-5,TGTGCCAGCAGTTACTTACAGGGAAATCAGCCCCAGCATTTT,CASSYLQGNQPQHF
TRBV2,-,-,TRBJ1-5,TGTGCCAGCCGGTTGGCCTTTGGCAATCAGCCCCAGCATTTT,CASRLAFGNQPQHF
TRBV19,TRBD1,-,TRBJ1-4,TGTGCCAGTAGTATGACAGGGAATAATGAAAAACTGTTTTTT,CASSMTGNNEKLFF
TRBV7-2,-,many,TRBJ2-2,TGTGCCAGCAGCTTAGAACCCTCAGGGGTGGTCACCGGGGAGCTGTTTTTT,CASSLEPSGVVTGELFF
TRBV29-1,TRBD1,-,TRBJ2-7,TGCAGCACCAGTGGGACAGACTACGAGCAGTACTTC,CSTSGTDYEQYF
TRBV10-3,-,-,TRBJ2-7,TGTGCCATCAAGGGACCCAATCAGGAGCAGTACTTC,CAIKGPNQEQYF
TRBV6-5,TRBD1,-,TRBJ2-5,TGTGCCAGCAGCCAAACAGGGACAGGGGGATACCAAGAGACCCAGTACTTC,CASSQTGTGGYQETQYF